Below, 2 T cell receptor beta chains from the same sample are listed, as sequenced in a study of CD8+CD57+ T cells in acquired aplastic anemia. Genomic DNA served as template for TCR beta VDJ and CDR3 profiling. In TCRdb, the reads were re-called with MiXCR into one record per CDR3 protein. Of 200,000 or so distinct CDR3 sequences listed, 55% to 70% are singletons. Sequenced: sorted CD4+, CD8+, or CD8+CD57+ T cells (not recorded which) from PBMCs. The origin of the receptors is a human donor with severe aplastic anemia or a healthy control (not recorded which).

This clonotype was recorded many times. The chain couples TRBV5-6 to TRBJ2-5, with 7 nucleotides matching TRBD2. CDR3 length: 17 amino acids. CDR1 is SGHDT, CDR2 YYEEEE, per germline. J lost 2 bases, V lost 0 bases, and 10 bases had no gene match. CDR3 in amino acids: CASSLAGEGPWQETQYF. CDR3 bases: TGTGCCAGCAGCTTGGCCGGGGAGGGTCCTTGGCAAGAGACCCAGTACTTC.

The chain recombines TRBV20-1 with TRBJ2-5, with 9 nucleotides matching TRBD2. The CDR3 is made up of 14 amino acids. With 2 bases clipped from V and 1 base from J, the junction kept 2 bases outside the gene matches. Germline V gene lookup returns CDR1 DFQATT and CDR2 SNEGSKA (reference sequence). CDR3 protein: CSARRGGGQETQYF. Written as DNA, the CDR3 is TGCAGTGCTAGACGCGGGGGGGGCCAAGAGACCCAGTACTTC.